This TCR beta chain was identified in a study of graft-versus-host responses after intestinal transplantation. In the study overall: Grafts were multivisceral, liver-intestinal, or isolated intestinal. Recipients across the board were started on anti-thymocyte globulin induction, then kept on tacrolimus and steroids for 2 to 4 years.

Turning to this clone: The antigen is unknown.

V was trimmed by 4 bases and J by 6 bases, leaving 16 bases between them. Germline values: CDR1 SGDLS, CDR2 YYNGEE. This CDR3 contains 15 residues. The method was immunoSEQ multiplex PCR; TCRdb's version includes in-frame clones alone and lacks a portion of them. Altogether some 86,000 clones are present, about 90% being singletons, with the ten largest covering approximately 5.6%. Study results and caveats: The marrow of recipients harbored GvH clones, and ileum or blood showed some of them first. Patients who carried graft-donor T cell macrochimerism also had high graft-versus-host to host-versus-graft clonal ratios in their allografts.

The receptor's source is a human donor who received an intestinal transplant. The chain employs TRBV9 and TRBJ2-2; D not resolved. Sample: unstimulated CD8+ T cells sorted from spleen or lymph node cells, taken before intestinal transplant. The CDR3 DNA is TGTGCCAGCAGCCCCCGCTACGGTCGGGCCGGGGAGCTGTTTTTT. It translates to CASSPRYGRAGELFF.